This T cell receptor beta chain derives from a study of T cell responses to AZD1222 COVID-19 vaccine. CDR1 is SGHTA, CDR2 FQGTGA, per germline. V shed 5 bases and J shed 3 bases, with 8 bases lying between them. The CDR3 runs 13 residues. With regard to this clone: Its antigen is currently unknown.

Study results and caveats: Mostly white British, mostly female donors; authors suggested clonal diversity may be underestimated. Reports indicate that nearly half of spike-specific TCRs are directed at unmutated variant regions. Increases in Spike-specific TCR breadth and depth were seen after two AZD1222 doses. Sampling captured repertoires only after the peak T cell response.

Sequencing used immunoSEQ multiplex PCR; TCRdb keeps in-frame clones, though not all of them. The sample shows some 99,000 clones, around nine tenths of them seen only once. The sequencing used peripheral blood, collected on day 0 of AZD1222 vaccination. The rearrangement links TRBV7-3 to TRBJ2-1; unclear D gene. The sequence was collected from an adult in good health. CDR3 in DNA: TGTGCCAGCAGCCCCCTAAGCTACAATGAGCAGTTCTTC. Translating gives CASSPLSYNEQFF.